The clone carrying this T cell receptor (beta chain) was seen many times. Antigen: not known. Orbital computed tomography and thyroid ultrasound, along with TRAb, serum thyroxine and clinical symptoms, underpinned diagnosis. The sample originates from a study of Graves' ophthalmopathy and Graves' hyperthyroidism. Study-wide background: Researchers obtained peripheral blood at initial diagnosis, before any treatment had begun.

Study-wide results and caveats: Sensitivity reached around 67% and specificity more than 72% when the model predicted ophthalmopathy progression. Distinction of ophthalmopathy from stable hyperthyroidism by a 13-signature model reached 85% to 90% sensitivity and 75% to 84% specificity.

Amplification of the TCR beta CDR3 regions used RNA transcripts (as template). A first-round RT-PCR used HTBI primers, followed by a second-round multiplex PCR. One entry per CDR3 protein results from TCRdb running MiXCR on the multiplex PCR reads. Of hundreds of thousands of distinct CDR3 sequences listed, 22% are singletons. The CDR3 runs 14 residues. CDR1 is DFQATT and CDR2 is SNEGSKA in the germline V gene (reference sequence). Between the trimmed V and J ends, which lost 3 bases and 5 bases, there was a span of 14 bases. Sequences were obtained from peripheral blood. The chain recombines TRBV20-1 with TRBJ1-5, with D maybe TRBD1 (6 bases). The source of this sequence is a young woman with stable Graves' hyperthyroidism. Some clones in this sample may be carry-over from other donors' samples. The chain's CDR3 is CSARDSGGDQPQHF. As DNA, the CDR3 is TGCAGTGCTAGGGACAGCGGAGGGGATCAGCCCCAGCATTTT.